This T cell receptor beta chain stems from a study of CD8 T cells in ankylosing spondylitis. Study-level points and caveats: Peripheral blood held disease-linked clones only at relatively low frequency, and these were CD8+. A TCR beta motif of fewer than ten highly homologous variants seemed to mark ankylosing spondylitis blood. Past research had described some motif variants in reactive arthritis synovial fluid and blood.

V was trimmed by 3 bases and J by 1 base, leaving 14 bases between them. The CDR3 has 15 amino acids. Germline-derived CDR1 and CDR2 are SGDLS and YYNGEE. Quantitative 5'-RACE with molecular barcodes produced the TCR beta libraries. TCRdb ran MiXCR on the 5' RACE reads and lists one entry per CDR3 protein. The table includes fewer than 450,000 distinct CDR3 sequences, roughly 15% detected once. In regard to this clonotype: Its antigen is currently unknown.

The TCR sequence derives from a male donor with ankylosing spondylitis. This rearrangement joins TRBV9 to TRBJ2-7; D is possibly TRBD2 (6 bases). The sequenced sample was blood, either unsorted or a sorted T cell fraction (not recorded which). The CDR3 DNA reads as TGTGCCAGCAGCGAAAGTTCGGGGGATTCCTACGAGCAGTACTTC. It translates to CASSESSGDSYEQYF.